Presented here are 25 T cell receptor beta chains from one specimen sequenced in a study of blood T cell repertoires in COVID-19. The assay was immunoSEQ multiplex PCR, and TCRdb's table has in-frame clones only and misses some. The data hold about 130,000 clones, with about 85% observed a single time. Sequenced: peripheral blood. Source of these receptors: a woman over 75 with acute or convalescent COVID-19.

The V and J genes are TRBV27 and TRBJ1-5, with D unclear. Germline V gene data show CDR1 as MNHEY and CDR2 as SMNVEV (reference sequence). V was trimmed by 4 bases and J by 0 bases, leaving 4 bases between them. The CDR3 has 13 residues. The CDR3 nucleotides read TGTGCCAGCAGTTATATTAGCAATCAGCCCCAGCATTTT. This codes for CASSYISNQPQHF.

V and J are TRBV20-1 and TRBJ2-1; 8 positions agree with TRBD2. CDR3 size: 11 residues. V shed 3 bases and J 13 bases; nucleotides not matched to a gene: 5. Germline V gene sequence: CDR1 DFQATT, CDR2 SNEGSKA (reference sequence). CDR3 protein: CSASGGAQQFF. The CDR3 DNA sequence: TGCAGTGCTAGCGGGGGGGCCCAACAGTTCTTC.

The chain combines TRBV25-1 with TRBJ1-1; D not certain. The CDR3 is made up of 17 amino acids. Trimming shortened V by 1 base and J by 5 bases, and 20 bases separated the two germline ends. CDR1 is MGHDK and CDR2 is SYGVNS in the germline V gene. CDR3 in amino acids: CASSESSGGLPGTEAFF. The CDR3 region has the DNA TGTGCCAGCAGTGAATCGTCGGGTGGCCTACCGGGGACTGAAGCTTTCTTT.

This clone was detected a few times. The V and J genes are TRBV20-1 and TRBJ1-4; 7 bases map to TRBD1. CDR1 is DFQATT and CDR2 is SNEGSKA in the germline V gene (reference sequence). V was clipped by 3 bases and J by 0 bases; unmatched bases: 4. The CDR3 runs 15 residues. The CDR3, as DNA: TGCAGTGCTAGTCTAGGGACAGCAACTAATGAAAAACTGTTTTTT. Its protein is CSASLGTATNEKLFF.

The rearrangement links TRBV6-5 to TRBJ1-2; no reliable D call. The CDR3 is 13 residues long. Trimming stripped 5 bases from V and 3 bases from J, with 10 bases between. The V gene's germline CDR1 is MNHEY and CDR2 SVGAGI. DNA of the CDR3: TGTGCCAGCAGTCCACCGGGAGACTATGGCTACACCTTC. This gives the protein CASSPPGDYGYTF.

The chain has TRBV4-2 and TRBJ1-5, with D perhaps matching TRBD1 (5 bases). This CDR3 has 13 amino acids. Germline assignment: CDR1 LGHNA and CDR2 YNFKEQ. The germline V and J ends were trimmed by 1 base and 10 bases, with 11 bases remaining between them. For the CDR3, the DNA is TGTGCCAGCAGCCAAGGCCAGGGTGGACCCCAGCATTTT. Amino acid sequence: CASSQGQGGPQHF.

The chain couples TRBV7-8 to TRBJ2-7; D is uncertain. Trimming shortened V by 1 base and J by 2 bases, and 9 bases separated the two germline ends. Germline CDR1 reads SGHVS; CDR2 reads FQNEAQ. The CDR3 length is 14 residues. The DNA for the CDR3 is TGTGCCAGCAGCTTAGTAGACATCCCCTACGAGCAGTACGTC. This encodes CASSLVDIPYEQYV.

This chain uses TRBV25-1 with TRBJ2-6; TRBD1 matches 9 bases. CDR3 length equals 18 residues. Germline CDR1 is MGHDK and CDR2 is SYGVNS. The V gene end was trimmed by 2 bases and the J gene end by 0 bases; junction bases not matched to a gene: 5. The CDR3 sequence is CASSETQGASSGANVLTF. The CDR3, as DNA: TGTGCCAGCAGTGAAACACAGGGGGCGAGCTCTGGGGCCAACGTCCTGACTTTC. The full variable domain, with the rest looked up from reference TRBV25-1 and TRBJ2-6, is EADIYQTPRYLVIGTGKKITLECSQTMGHDKMYWYQQDPGMELHLIHYSYGVNSTEKGDLSSESTVSRIRTEHFPLTLESARPSHTSQYLCASSETQGASSGANVLTFGAGSRLTVL.

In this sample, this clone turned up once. CDR3 region: CATSGAGNQPQHF. For the CDR3, the DNA is TGTGCCACCAGTGGGGCCGGCAATCAGCCCCAGCATTTT. The V and J genes are TRBV24-1 and TRBJ1-5; D uncertain. Germline CDR1 is KGHDR and CDR2 is SFDVKD. Trimming removed 5 bases at V and 2 bases at J, with 6 bases between. This CDR3 is 13 amino acids long.

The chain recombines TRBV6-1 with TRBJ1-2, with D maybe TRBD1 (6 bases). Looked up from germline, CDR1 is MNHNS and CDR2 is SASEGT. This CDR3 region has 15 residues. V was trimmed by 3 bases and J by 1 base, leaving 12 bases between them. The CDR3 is CASSEVGAGNYGYTF. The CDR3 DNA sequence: TGTGCCAGCAGTGAGGTGGGGGCAGGTAACTATGGCTACACCTTC.

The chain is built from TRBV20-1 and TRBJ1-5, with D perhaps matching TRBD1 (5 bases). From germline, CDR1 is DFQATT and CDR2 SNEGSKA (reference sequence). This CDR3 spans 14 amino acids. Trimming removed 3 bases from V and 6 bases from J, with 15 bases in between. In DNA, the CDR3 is TGCAGTGCTAGTACTGGGACCGGGAGTCAGCCCCAGCATTTT. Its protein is CSASTGTGSQPQHF.

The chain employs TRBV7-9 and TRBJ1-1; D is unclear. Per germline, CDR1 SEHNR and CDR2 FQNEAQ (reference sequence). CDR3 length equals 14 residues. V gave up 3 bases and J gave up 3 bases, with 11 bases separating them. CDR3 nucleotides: TGTGCCAGCAGCTTCGGGGTTGGGTACACTGAAGCTTTCTTT. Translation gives CASSFGVGYTEAFF.

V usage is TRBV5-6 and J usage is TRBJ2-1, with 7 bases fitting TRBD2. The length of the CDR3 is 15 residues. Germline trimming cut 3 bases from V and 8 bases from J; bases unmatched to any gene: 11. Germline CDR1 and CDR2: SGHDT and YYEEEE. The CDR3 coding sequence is TGTGCCAGCAGCTCGGTCCTAGCGGCCTTGGATGAGCAGTTCTTC. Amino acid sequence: CASSSVLAALDEQFF.

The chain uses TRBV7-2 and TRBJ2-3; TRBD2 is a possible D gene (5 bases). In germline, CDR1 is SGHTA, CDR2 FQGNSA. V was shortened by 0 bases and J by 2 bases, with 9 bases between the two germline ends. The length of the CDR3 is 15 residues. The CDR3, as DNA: TGTGCCAGCAGCTTAGCGCCCGGGATCACAGATACGCAGTATTTT. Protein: CASSLAPGITDTQYF.

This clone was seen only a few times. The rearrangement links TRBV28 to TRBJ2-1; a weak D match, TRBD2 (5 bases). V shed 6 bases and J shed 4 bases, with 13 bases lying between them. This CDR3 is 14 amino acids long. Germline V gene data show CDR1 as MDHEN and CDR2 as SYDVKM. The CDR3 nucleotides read TGTGCCAGCAGGCCGGGGTACAGATACAATGAGCAGTTCTTC. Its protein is CASRPGYRYNEQFF.

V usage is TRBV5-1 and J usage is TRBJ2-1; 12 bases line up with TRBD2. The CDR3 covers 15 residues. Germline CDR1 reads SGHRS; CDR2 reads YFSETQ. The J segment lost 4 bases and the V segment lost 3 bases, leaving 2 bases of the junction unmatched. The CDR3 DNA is TGCGCCAGCAGCTCCGGACTAGCGGGGTACAATGAGCAGTTCTTC. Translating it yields CASSSGLAGYNEQFF.

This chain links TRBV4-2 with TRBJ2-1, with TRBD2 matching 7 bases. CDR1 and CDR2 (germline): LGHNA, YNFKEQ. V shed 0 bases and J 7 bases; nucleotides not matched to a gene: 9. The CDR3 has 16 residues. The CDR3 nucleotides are TGTGCCAGCAGCCAAGATACCACGGGGGGTTTGAATGAGCAGTTCTTC. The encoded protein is CASSQDTTGGLNEQFF.

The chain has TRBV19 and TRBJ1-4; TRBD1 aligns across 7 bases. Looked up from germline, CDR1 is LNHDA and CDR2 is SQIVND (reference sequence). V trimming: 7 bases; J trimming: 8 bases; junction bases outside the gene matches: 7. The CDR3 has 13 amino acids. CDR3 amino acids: CASKETGNEKLFF. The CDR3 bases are TGTGCCAGTAAGGAGACAGGGAACGAAAAACTGTTTTTT.

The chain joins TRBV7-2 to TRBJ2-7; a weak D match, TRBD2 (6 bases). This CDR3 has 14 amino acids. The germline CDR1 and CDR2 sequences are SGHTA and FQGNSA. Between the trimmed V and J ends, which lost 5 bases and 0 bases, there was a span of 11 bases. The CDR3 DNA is TGTGCCAGCAGCCGGAGGGTGAGCTCCTACGAGCAGTACTTC. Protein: CASSRRVSSYEQYF. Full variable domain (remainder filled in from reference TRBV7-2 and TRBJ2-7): GAGVSQSPSNKVTEKGKDVELRCDPISGHTALYWYRQSLGQGLEFLIYFQGNSAPDKSGLPSDRFSAERTGGSVSTLTIQRTQQEDSAVYLCASSRRVSSYEQYFGPGTRLTVT.

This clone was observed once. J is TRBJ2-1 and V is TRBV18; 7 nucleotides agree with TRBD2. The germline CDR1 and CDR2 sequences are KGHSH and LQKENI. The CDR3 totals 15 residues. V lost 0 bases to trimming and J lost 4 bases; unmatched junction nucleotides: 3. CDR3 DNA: TGTGCCAGCTCACCACCGATGCGGGGGTACAATGAGCAGTTCTTC. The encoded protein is CASSPPMRGYNEQFF. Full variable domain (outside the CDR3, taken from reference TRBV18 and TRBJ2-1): NAGVMQNPRHLVRRRGQEARLRCSPMKGHSHVYWYRQLPEEGLKFMVYLQKENIIDESGMPKERFSAEFPKEGPSILRIQQVVRGDSAAYFCASSPPMRGYNEQFFGPGTRLTVL.

The chain's CDR3 is CSAYNRGGYTF. The CDR3 DNA reads as TGCAGTGCTTACAACAGGGGAGGCTACACCTTC. This chain joins TRBV20-1 and TRBJ1-2; 7 bases are a match to TRBD1. This CDR3 is built from 11 residues. J was trimmed by 8 bases and V by 5 bases; bases with no gene match: 5. Germline V lookup: CDR1 DFQATT, CDR2 SNEGSKA (reference sequence).

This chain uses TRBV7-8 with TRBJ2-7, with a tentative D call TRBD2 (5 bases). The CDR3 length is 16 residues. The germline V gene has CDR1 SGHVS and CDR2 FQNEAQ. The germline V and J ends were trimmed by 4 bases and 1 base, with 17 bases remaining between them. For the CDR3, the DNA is TGTGCCAGCAGCTCGGGAAGCGCCGCTAGGTCCTACGAGCAGTACTTC. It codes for CASSSGSAARSYEQYF.

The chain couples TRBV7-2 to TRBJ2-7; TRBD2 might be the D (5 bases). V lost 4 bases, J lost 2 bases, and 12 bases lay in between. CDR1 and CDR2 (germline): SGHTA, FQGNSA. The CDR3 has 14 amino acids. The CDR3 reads CASSYLTTPYEQYF. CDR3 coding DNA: TGTGCCAGCAGCTACTTGACTACCCCCTACGAGCAGTACTTC.

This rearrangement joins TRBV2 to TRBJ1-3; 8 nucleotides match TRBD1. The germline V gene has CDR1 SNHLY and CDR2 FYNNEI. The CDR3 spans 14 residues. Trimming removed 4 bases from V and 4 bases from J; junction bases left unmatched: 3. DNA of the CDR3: TGTGCCAGCAGTGCCGACAGGGGAGGAAACACCATATATTTT. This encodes CASSADRGGNTIYF.

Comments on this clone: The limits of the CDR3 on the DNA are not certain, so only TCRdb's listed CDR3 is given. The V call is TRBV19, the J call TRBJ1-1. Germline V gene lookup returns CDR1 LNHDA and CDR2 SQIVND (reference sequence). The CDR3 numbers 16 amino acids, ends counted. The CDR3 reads CASTSGGVAVNTEAFF.